A single sample is the source of the 7 T cell receptor beta chains below, sequenced in a study of blood T cell repertoires in COVID-19. Clones were sequenced by immunoSEQ multiplex PCR, and TCRdb holds only the in-frame ones, with some missing. Of 200,000 to 250,000 clones in the sample, about 91% were seen once. The specimen sequenced was peripheral blood. The origin of the receptors is a man aged 25-45 years with acute or convalescent COVID-19.

The chain is built from TRBV6-1 and TRBJ1-2; 8 bases map to TRBD1. The germline gives CDR1 MNHNS, CDR2 SASEGT. With 4 bases clipped from V and 7 bases from J, the junction kept 17 bases outside the gene matches. The CDR3 has 17 residues. The CDR3 DNA reads TGTGCCAGCAGTGGAATTCGGACAGGGCTTCGCTGGGGTGGCTACACCTTC. It yields the protein CASSGIRTGLRWGGYTF.

V gene TRBV7-9 combines with J gene TRBJ2-3, with 11 nucleotides matching TRBD2. V lost 3 bases, J lost 6 bases, and 11 bases stayed unmatched. The CDR3 has 17 amino acids. The germline V gene has CDR1 SEHNR and CDR2 FQNEAQ (reference sequence). CDR3 DNA: TGTGCCAGCAGCTTTTCCTTAGCGGGGGGGCCATCGGATACGCAGTATTTT. As protein: CASSFSLAGGPSDTQYF.

CDR3 region: CASSFVSTEAFF. CDR3 DNA sequence: TGTGCCAGCAGTTTTGTATCCACTGAAGCTTTCTTT. The chain joins TRBV28 to TRBJ1-1; D not certain. Trimming removed 3 bases at V and 4 bases at J, with 6 bases between. CDR1 MDHEN and CDR2 SYDVKM come from the germline V gene. CDR3 length: 12 amino acids.

This clone showed up just a few times. The V gene is TRBV10-1, the J gene TRBJ1-1; possibly TRBD1 for D (5 bases). Germline CDR1 is WNHNN and CDR2 is SYGVQD (reference sequence). Trimming pared 3 bases from V and 6 bases from J, leaving 11 bases between. CDR3 length: 13 amino acids. In DNA form, the CDR3 reads TGCGCCAGCAGTGATAACAGGTGGTCTGAAGCTTTCTTT. Translation: CASSDNRWSEAFF.

The genes are TRBV6-5 and TRBJ1-5; possibly TRBD1 for D (6 bases). Germline CDR1 MNHEY, CDR2 SVGAGI. Trimming cost V 9 bases and J 4 bases, with 13 bases left between them. CDR3 length: 13 residues. The CDR3 loop reads CASTGTQNQPQHF. For the CDR3, the DNA is TGTGCCAGTACAGGGACCCAAAATCAGCCCCAGCATTTT.

This clone appeared once. This chain connects TRBV7-9 to TRBJ1-3; maybe TRBD1 (5 bases). Germline V lookup: CDR1 SEHNR, CDR2 FQNEAQ (reference sequence). The CDR3 spans 12 residues. V lost 3 bases and J lost 8, with 8 bases in between. The CDR3: CASSFGGDTIYF. Here the CDR3 DNA reads TGTGCCAGCAGCTTTGGGGGGGACACCATATATTTT.

The chain is built from TRBV19 and TRBJ2-1; D possibly corresponds to TRBD2 (5 bases). This CDR3 is 13 amino acids long. V shed 0 bases and J shed 6 bases, with 6 bases lying between them. Germline assignment: CDR1 LNHDA and CDR2 SQIVND (reference sequence). In nucleotides, the CDR3 is TGTGCCAGTAGTATAGATCGGGGCAATGAGCAGTTCTTC. Residues: CASSIDRGNEQFF.